A single sample gave rise to the 15 T cell receptor beta chains below, sequenced in a study of regulatory T cells in long-lasting Graves disease. Both iRepertoire HTBI primers and Arm-PCR of CDR3 regions were used to build the TCR beta libraries. TCRdb re-analysed the multiplex PCR reads in MiXCR, keeping a single row per CDR3 protein. Of around 400,000 distinct CDR3 sequences listed, 21% were seen once; the top ten hold around an eighth. Specified time point: persistent/refractory GD, antithyroid drugs over 5 years with positive TRAb. Making the TCR library involved RNA that had been extracted from PBMCs. This material consisted of peripheral blood mononuclear cells (PBMCs), taken when the disease was refractory, from a patient treated with antithyroid drugs. The receptor source for this set is a female donor with Graves disease.

Concerning this clonotype: One base away lies a much larger clone, so this may be a sequencing read error. The chain links TRBV27 to TRBJ2-7, with D maybe TRBD1 (6 bases). The germline CDR1 and CDR2 sequences are MNHEY and SMNVEV (reference sequence). The V end lost 7 bases, the J end lost 2 bases, and 18 bases lay between the germline ends. This CDR3 has 15 residues. CDR3 DNA sequence: TGTGCCAGCACTACCGCGGACAGTTTCCCCTACGAGCAGTACTTC. It specifies CASTTADSFPYEQYF.

This clonotype has at least ten counts. The J gene is TRBJ1-1, the V gene TRBV5-6; 8 nucleotides line up with TRBD1. CDR1 and CDR2 from the germline V gene are SGHDT and YYEEEE. V shed 4 bases and J 1 base; nucleotides not matched to a gene: 6. The CDR3 is made up of 15 amino acids. CDR3 in amino acids: CASSPAGGGNTEAFF. For the CDR3, the DNA is TGTGCCAGCAGCCCGGCAGGGGGCGGGAACACTGAAGCTTTCTTT.

This chain connects TRBV20-1 to TRBJ2-3; possible D gene TRBD2, 5 bases. The germline V gene encodes CDR1 DFQATT and CDR2 SNEGSKA (reference sequence). The CDR3 totals 12 residues. The V gene lost 7 bases and the J gene lost 3 bases, with 11 bases spanning the gap. The chain's CDR3 is CSEGRETDTQYF. The CDR3 DNA reads as TGCAGTGAGGGAAGGGAGACAGATACGCAGTATTTT.

This clonotype occurred once. Given a far larger clone just one base away, this is likely a sequencing read error. The chain links TRBV28 to TRBJ1-6, with D tentatively TRBD1 (5 bases). CDR3 length: 14 amino acids. The germline V and J ends were trimmed by 6 bases and 5 bases, with 11 bases remaining between them. Germline V gene data show CDR1 as MDHEN and CDR2 as SYDVKM. For the CDR3, the DNA is TGTGCCAGCAGCCCGGGACGGGATAATTCACCCCTCCACTTT. It translates to CASSPGRDNSPLHF.

The V and J genes are TRBV19 and TRBJ1-1; 7 bases map to TRBD1. The CDR3 extends over 13 amino acids. Germline CDR1 is LNHDA and CDR2 is SQIVND (reference sequence). V dropped 4 bases and J dropped 5; count of bases not matched to a gene: 4. CDR3 coding DNA: TGTGCCAGTAGTAAGGGGGCGACGACTGAAGCTTTCTTT. Amino acids: CASSKGATTEAFF.

In the case of this clonotype: It may be a read error: a sequence one base away is much more abundant. The chain recombines TRBV28 with TRBJ2-7; possible D gene TRBD1, 6 bases. V shed 6 bases and J shed 3 bases, with 15 bases lying between them. Germline CDR1 MDHEN, CDR2 SYDVKM. The CDR3 is 14 amino acids. In DNA, the CDR3 is TGTGCCAGCAGATGGGCAGGGGCAGGCTACGAGCAGTACTTC. As protein: CASRWAGAGYEQYF.

As to this clonotype: Given a much more abundant clone one base away, this may be a read error. The chain joins TRBV28 to TRBJ2-4, with D possibly TRBD2 on 5 matching bases. Per germline, CDR1 MDHEN and CDR2 SYDVKM. The CDR3 runs 13 residues. Trimming took 10 bases from V and 2 from J, leaving 12 bases between them. CDR3 nucleotides: TGTGCCACCGCGAGGGAGTCCAAAAACATTCAGTACTTC. Translated: CATARESKNIQYF.

The V and J genes are TRBV19 and TRBJ2-5, with D uncertain. Trimming took off 5 bases at V and 1 base at J, with 8 bases between the two ends. This CDR3 region has 13 residues. Germline CDR1 reads LNHDA; CDR2 reads SQIVND (reference sequence). This CDR3 is CASSPDTQETQYF. The CDR3 DNA sequence: TGTGCCAGTAGTCCAGACACCCAAGAGACCCAGTACTTC.

The gene calls are TRBV24-1 and TRBJ2-2; no clear D gene. Germline-derived CDR1 and CDR2 are KGHDR and SFDVKD. V lost 9 bases, J lost 0 bases, and 7 bases lay in between. The CDR3 length is 13 residues. The CDR3 loop is CATAPANTGELFF. The CDR3 DNA follows: TGTGCCACCGCTCCAGCGAACACCGGGGAGCTGTTTTTT.

This clonotype appeared a single time. V and J are TRBV6-2 or TRBV6-3 and TRBJ2-3, with D possibly matching TRBD1 (6 bases). Germline values: CDR1 MNHEY, CDR2 SVGEGT. CDR3 length equals 15 residues. With 5 bases removed from V and 2 bases from J, the gap between germline ends came to 14 bases. For the CDR3, the DNA is TGTGCCAGCAGTGAAGTCCGACAGGACACAGATACGCAGTATTTT. Encoded protein: CASSEVRQDTDTQYF.

This clonotype was detected many times. The gene calls are TRBV6-1 and TRBJ1-2; D is possibly TRBD1 (6 bases). Germline V lookup: CDR1 MNHNS, CDR2 SASEGT. The CDR3 loop spans 15 amino acids. V lost 8 bases and J lost 4, with 20 bases in between. CDR3 bases: TGTGCCAGCGCGGGGGGCAGGGAGACCCTCTATGGCTACACCTTC. Translated, it gives CASAGGRETLYGYTF.

In this sample, this clonotype turned up a few times. The V call is TRBV30, the J call TRBJ1-2, with D unclear. The germline V and J ends were trimmed by 0 bases and 14 bases, with 16 bases remaining between them. CDR1 is GTSNPN, CDR2 SVGIG, per germline (reference sequence). This CDR3 is built from 12 residues. The CDR3 nucleotides are TGTGCCTGGAGTGTAAGAGGTCTCGTGGGGACCTTC. Translating gives CAWSVRGLVGTF.

The rearrangement joins TRBV5-1 to TRBJ2-7; 7 nucleotides line up with TRBD2. The CDR3 is 15 residues long. Per germline, CDR1 SGHRS and CDR2 YFSETQ. V lost 3 bases to trimming and J lost 6 bases; unmatched junction nucleotides: 12. CDR3 loop: CASSSLGGVDGEQYF. CDR3 nucleotides: TGCGCCAGCAGCTCGCTGGGGGGGGTGGATGGCGAGCAGTACTTC.

This clonotype appeared many times. V and J are TRBV28 and TRBJ2-5; 8 bases match TRBD2. CDR1 and CDR2 (germline): MDHEN, SYDVKM. The V gene end was trimmed by 3 bases and the J gene end by 5 bases; junction bases not matched to a gene: 14. This CDR3 comprises 17 residues. Here the CDR3 reads CASSFPGGGPREETQYF. The CDR3 DNA is TGTGCCAGCAGTTTCCCCGGGGGGGGTCCAAGGGAGGAGACCCAGTACTTC.

The chain has TRBV20-1 and TRBJ2-7, with 7 positions matching TRBD2. In germline, CDR1 is DFQATT, CDR2 SNEGSKA (reference sequence). Germline trimming cut 3 bases from V and 4 bases from J; bases unmatched to any gene: 18. The CDR3 has 17 residues. The CDR3 loop reads CSARVFFSSTSSYEQYF. CDR3 DNA: TGCAGTGCTAGGGTTTTTTTCTCCTCGACTAGCAGTTACGAGCAGTACTTC.